These 7 T cell receptor beta chains were sequenced from one sample in a study of cytomegalovirus exposure and HLA in healthy donors. Both 60 Vbeta primers and 13 Jbeta primers went into the PCR. Data came from immunoSEQ multiplex PCR; TCRdb stores just in-frame clones and leaves some out. The profile shows 160,000 or so clones, roughly 82% of them singletons. Source material: PBMCs. Receptors originate from a man in his fifties in good health and CMV-seropositive.

This clone was observed at least ten times. This sequence joins TRBV11-2 and TRBJ2-3; D is ambiguous. The germline V and J ends were trimmed by 8 bases and 8 bases, with 11 bases remaining between them. The CDR3 length is 11 residues. Germline V gives CDR1 SGHAT, CDR2 FQNNGV. CDR3 in DNA: TGTGCCAGCGGATTTAGAGGTACGCAGTATTTT. It translates to CASGFRGTQYF.

The chain combines TRBV5-8 with TRBJ2-2, with 7 positions matching TRBD1. J gave up 7 bases and V 4 bases, and 4 bases lay outside the gene matches. CDR3 length: 13 residues. Per the germline V gene, CDR1 is SGHTS and CDR2 is YDEGEE. The CDR3 sequence is CASSPTGHGELFF. The CDR3 bases are TGTGCCAGCAGCCCGACAGGGCACGGGGAGCTGTTTTTT.

This chain uses TRBV5-6 with TRBJ2-5, with TRBD1 as a possible D gene (6 bases). The CDR3 spans 15 residues. Per the germline V gene, CDR1 is SGHDT and CDR2 is YYEEEE. The germline V and J ends were trimmed by 3 bases and 1 base, with 13 bases remaining between them. The chain's CDR3 is CASSSPMDSQETQYF. CDR3 coding DNA: TGTGCCAGCAGCTCCCCGATGGACAGCCAAGAGACCCAGTACTTC.

This chain uses TRBV19 with TRBJ2-5, with 12 bases aligning to TRBD2. The V and J ends lost 5 bases and 1 base, in that order; junction bases with no gene match: 5. Germline loops: CDR1 LNHDA, CDR2 SQIVND (reference sequence). The CDR3 spans 16 residues. This chain's CDR3 is CASSFGTSGPQETQYF. The CDR3 nucleotides are TGTGCCAGTAGTTTCGGGACTAGCGGGCCCCAAGAGACCCAGTACTTC.

The DNA for the CDR3 is TGTGCCACCAGCAGAGGGCAGGCGTCCTACAATGAGCAGTTCTTC. It translates to CATSRGQASYNEQFF. The rearrangement uses TRBV15 and TRBJ2-1; D not certain. V shed 1 base and J shed 1 base, with 8 bases lying between them. CDR3 length: 15 residues. CDR1 is LNHNV, CDR2 YYDKDF, per germline (reference sequence).

The J gene is TRBJ2-1, the V gene TRBV5-1; 13 bases are a match to TRBD2. J was trimmed by 8 bases and V by 4 bases; bases with no gene match: 3. CDR3 size: 14 residues. The V gene's germline CDR1 is SGHRS and CDR2 YFSETQ. The CDR3 here is CASSHGLAGDEQFF. In nucleotides, the CDR3 is TGCGCCAGCAGCCACGGACTAGCGGGGGATGAGCAGTTCTTC.

The chain has TRBV5-8 and TRBJ2-4; tentatively, D is TRBD2 (6 bases). V was clipped by 0 bases and J by 3 bases, with 10 bases between them. Germline lookup yields CDR1 SGHTS and CDR2 YDEGEE. The CDR3 has 15 residues. Here the CDR3 reads CASSLAGGVKNIQYF. The CDR3 nucleotides are TGTGCCAGCAGCTTGGCGGGCGGGGTCAAAAACATTCAGTACTTC.